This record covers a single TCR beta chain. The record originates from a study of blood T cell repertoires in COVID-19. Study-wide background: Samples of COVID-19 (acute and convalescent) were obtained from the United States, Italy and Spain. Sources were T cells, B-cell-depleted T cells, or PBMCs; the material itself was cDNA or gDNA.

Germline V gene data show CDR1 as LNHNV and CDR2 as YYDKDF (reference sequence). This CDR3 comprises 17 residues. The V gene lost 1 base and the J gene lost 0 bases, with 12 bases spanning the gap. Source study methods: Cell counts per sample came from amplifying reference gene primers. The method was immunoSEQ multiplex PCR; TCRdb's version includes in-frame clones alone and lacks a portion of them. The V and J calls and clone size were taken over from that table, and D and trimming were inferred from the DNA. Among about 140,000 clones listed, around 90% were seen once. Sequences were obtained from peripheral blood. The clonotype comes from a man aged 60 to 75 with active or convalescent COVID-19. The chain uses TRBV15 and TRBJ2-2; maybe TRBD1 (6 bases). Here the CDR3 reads CATSRAPDRPNTGELFF. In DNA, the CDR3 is TGTGCCACCAGCAGAGCCCCCGACAGGCCGAACACCGGGGAGCTGTTTTTT. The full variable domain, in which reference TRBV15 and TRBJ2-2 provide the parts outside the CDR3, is DAMVIQNPRYQVTQFGKPVTLSCSQTLNHNVMYWYQQKSSQAPKLLFHYYDKDFNNEADTPDNFQSRRPNTSFCFLDIRSPGLGDTAMYLCATSRAPDRPNTGELFFGEGSRLTVL.